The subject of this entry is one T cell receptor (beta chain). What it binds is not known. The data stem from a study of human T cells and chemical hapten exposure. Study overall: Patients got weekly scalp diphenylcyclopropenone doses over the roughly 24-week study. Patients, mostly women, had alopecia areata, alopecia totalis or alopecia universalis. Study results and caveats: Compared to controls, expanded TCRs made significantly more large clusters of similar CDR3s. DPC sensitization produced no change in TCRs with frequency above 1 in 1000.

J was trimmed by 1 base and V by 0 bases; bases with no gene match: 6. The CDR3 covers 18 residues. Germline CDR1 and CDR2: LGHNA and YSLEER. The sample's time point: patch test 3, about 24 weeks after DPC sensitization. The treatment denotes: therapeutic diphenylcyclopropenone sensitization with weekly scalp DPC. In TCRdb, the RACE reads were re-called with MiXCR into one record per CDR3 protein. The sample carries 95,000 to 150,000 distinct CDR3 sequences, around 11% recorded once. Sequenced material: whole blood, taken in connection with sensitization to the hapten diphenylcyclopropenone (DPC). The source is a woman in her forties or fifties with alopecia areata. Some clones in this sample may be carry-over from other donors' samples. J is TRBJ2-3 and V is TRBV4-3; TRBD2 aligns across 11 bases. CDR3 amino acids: CASSQEIAGGTRTDTQYF. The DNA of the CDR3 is TGCGCCAGCAGCCAAGAAATAGCGGGAGGGACACGCACAGATACGCAGTATTTT.